These 22 T cell receptor beta chains were all obtained from the same sample, sequenced in a study of blood T cell repertoires in COVID-19. Method: immunoSEQ multiplex PCR; TCRdb's copy keeps in-frame clones and lacks some. This sample has 70,000 or so clones; about 85% occur once, and the top ten carry around 4.2%. Specimen: peripheral blood. Every receptor here comes from a man between 65 and 85 years old with active COVID-19.

The chain is built from TRBV7-2 and TRBJ2-1, with D perhaps matching TRBD2 (5 bases). Germline V gene lookup returns CDR1 SGHTA and CDR2 FQGNSA. Trimming took off 5 bases at V and 9 bases at J, with 23 bases between the two ends. The CDR3 is 16 amino acids. The CDR3 DNA follows: TGTGCCAGCAGCCGCCACCGGGCGGGCCAAATTGGTGAGCAGTTCTTC. Translating gives CASSRHRAGQIGEQFF.

The rearrangement uses TRBV24-1 and TRBJ2-5; the match to TRBD2 covers 8 bases. The CDR3 runs to 16 residues. The V segment lost 2 bases and the J segment 3 bases; nucleotides outside the gene matches: 7. Germline CDR1 is KGHDR and CDR2 is SFDVKD. The CDR3 DNA follows: TGTGCCACCAGTGATTGGGGTAGCGGGATGGAAGAGACCCAGTACTTC. Its protein is CATSDWGSGMEETQYF.

The rearrangement links TRBV6-4 to TRBJ2-3; a possible D gene is TRBD1 (5 bases). Germline values: CDR1 MRHNA, CDR2 SNTAGT. The length of the CDR3 is 15 residues. The ends were cut back, 0 bases at V and 2 bases at J, with 9 bases in the middle. CDR3 sequence: CASSDSGQPTDTQYF. In DNA, the CDR3 is TGTGCCAGCAGTGACTCGGGGCAGCCCACAGATACGCAGTATTTT.

The chain uses TRBV2 and TRBJ1-1; no definite D call. The germline CDR1 and CDR2 sequences are SNHLY and FYNNEI. This CDR3 region has 12 residues. Between the trimmed V and J ends, which lost 4 bases and 6 bases, there was a span of 9 bases. The CDR3 region has the DNA TGTGCCAGCAGTGGGGGAGGTCCTGAAGCTTTCTTT. Translated: CASSGGGPEAFF. The variable domain in full, with the rest retrieved from reference TRBV2 and TRBJ1-1, is EPEVTQTPSHQVTQMGQEVILRCVPISNHLYFYWYRQILGQKVEFLVSFYNNEISEKSEIFDDQFSVERPDGSNFTLKIRSTKLEDSAMYFCASSGGGPEAFFGQGTRLTVV.

The gene calls are TRBV2 and TRBJ2-1; 12 bases match TRBD2. This CDR3 spans 15 amino acids. V lost 6 bases to trimming and J lost 10 bases; unmatched junction nucleotides: 10. CDR1 and CDR2 (germline): SNHLY, FYNNEI. CDR3 residues: CASRQLAGGPSEQFF. CDR3 bases: TGTGCCAGCAGGCAACTAGCGGGAGGTCCCAGCGAGCAGTTCTTC.

This clone occurred once. V and J are TRBV4-1 and TRBJ2-7; TRBD2 aligns across 10 bases. The CDR3 is made up of 21 amino acids. From germline, CDR1 is MGHRA and CDR2 YSYEKL. V dropped 4 bases and J dropped 1; count of bases not matched to a gene: 22. CDR3 amino acids: CASSLPSWTSGGPRLSYEQYF. DNA of the CDR3: TGCGCCAGCAGCCTGCCCTCCTGGACTAGCGGAGGGCCGAGGTTATCCTACGAGCAGTACTTC.

The rearrangement joins TRBV3-1 (or the pseudogene TRBV3-2) to TRBJ1-6, with D tentatively TRBD1 (6 bases). Germline V gene sequence: CDR1 LGHDT, CDR2 YNNKEL (reference sequence). This CDR3 spans 14 amino acids. Trimming took off 3 bases at V and 7 bases at J, with 10 bases between the two ends. CDR3: CASSHTGKNSPLHF. CDR3 nucleotides: TGTGCCAGCAGCCACACAGGGAAAAATTCACCCCTCCACTTT.

The V call is TRBV6-5, the J call TRBJ2-7, with TRBD2 matching 9 bases. The V gene end was trimmed by 6 bases and the J gene end by 1 base; junction bases not matched to a gene: 7. Germline values: CDR1 MNHEY, CDR2 SVGAGI. CDR3 length: 15 amino acids. CDR3 sequence: CASRIAGVGSYEQYF. Here the CDR3 DNA reads TGTGCCAGCAGGATAGCGGGAGTCGGGTCCTACGAGCAGTACTTC.

The rearrangement joins TRBV6-5 to TRBJ2-5; 11 nucleotides line up with TRBD1. The CDR3 length is 13 residues. Looked up from germline, CDR1 is MNHEY and CDR2 is SVGAGI. The ends lost 6 bases at V and 5 bases at J; junction bases unmatched: 2. The CDR3 is CASSRDRGETQYF. CDR3 nucleotide sequence: TGTGCCAGCAGCCGGGACAGGGGGGAGACCCAGTACTTC.

This clone has only one observation. V and J are TRBV6-2 or TRBV6-3 and TRBJ2-1, with 12 bases aligning to TRBD2. The CDR3 contains 15 residues. V trimming: 6 bases; J trimming: 7 bases; junction bases outside the gene matches: 7. Germline V lookup: CDR1 MNHEY, CDR2 SVGEGT. DNA for the CDR3: TGTGCCAGCAGCCCCCCTAGCGGGAGGGGTAATGAGCAGTTCTTC. Encoded protein: CASSPPSGRGNEQFF.

This chain connects TRBV29-1 to TRBJ2-7; the match to TRBD1 covers 8 bases. This CDR3 is built from 14 residues. Per germline, CDR1 SQVTM and CDR2 ANQGSEA. V lost 0 bases, J lost 5 bases, and 6 bases stayed unmatched. This CDR3 reads CSVEDGQGADEQYF. In DNA form, the CDR3 reads TGCAGCGTTGAAGACGGGCAGGGGGCGGACGAGCAGTACTTC.

The rearrangement joins TRBV29-1 to TRBJ2-1; D is possibly TRBD1 (5 bases). Germline CDR1 is SQVTM and CDR2 is ANQGSEA. The V end lost 7 bases, the J end lost 13 bases, and 17 bases lay between the germline ends. There are 11 residues in the CDR3. The CDR3 DNA sequence: TGCAGCGGGGGAAAAATGGACATACAGTTCTTC. It codes for CSGGKMDIQFF.

The V and J genes are TRBV7-2 and TRBJ2-3, with 9 bases aligning to TRBD2. The germline V gene has CDR1 SGHTA and CDR2 FQGNSA. The CDR3 has 15 residues. Germline trimming cut 0 bases from V and 4 bases from J; bases unmatched to any gene: 2. The DNA of the CDR3 is TGTGCCAGCAGCTTAGCCGGCGGGGGGGCAGATACGCAGTATTTT. Its protein product is CASSLAGGGADTQYF.

Only a few counts were recorded for this clone. The genes are TRBV4-1 and TRBJ2-1; D perhaps matches TRBD2 (5 bases). Germline CDR1 is MGHRA and CDR2 is YSYEKL. V gave up 1 base and J gave up 1 base, with 8 bases separating them. CDR3 length equals 15 residues. This CDR3 is CASSQGGSSYNEQFF. CDR3 coding DNA: TGCGCCAGCAGCCAAGGTGGGAGTTCCTACAATGAGCAGTTCTTC.

The chain has TRBV6-6 and TRBJ2-7, with 8 nucleotides matching TRBD2. Germline loops: CDR1 MNHNY, CDR2 SVGAGI (reference sequence). J gave up 5 bases and V 0 bases, and 6 bases lay outside the gene matches. CDR3 size: 15 residues. The CDR3 is CASSYSGLAGDEQYF. The DNA for the CDR3 is TGTGCCAGCAGTTACTCCGGGCTAGCGGGCGACGAGCAGTACTTC.

The chain uses TRBV11-2 and TRBJ2-7, with TRBD2 as a possible D gene (6 bases). This CDR3 is built from 14 residues. The V end was cut by 5 bases, the J end by 3 bases, with 14 bases between. The V gene's germline CDR1 is SGHAT and CDR2 FQNNGV. The CDR3 here is CASSPSGSVYEQYF. In nucleotides, the CDR3 is TGTGCCAGCAGCCCCTCCGGGAGTGTCTACGAGCAGTACTTC.

The V and J genes are TRBV9 and TRBJ1-6; 10 bases line up with TRBD1. CDR3 length equals 15 residues. V dropped 4 bases and J dropped 9; count of bases not matched to a gene: 7. Germline V gene sequence: CDR1 SGDLS, CDR2 YYNGEE. DNA for the CDR3: TGTGCCAGCAGCTCCGGGACAGGGGTGGGTTCACCCCTCCACTTT. It is translated as CASSSGTGVGSPLHF.

This chain connects TRBV11-2 to TRBJ2-7; 9 nucleotides line up with TRBD2. J gave up 2 bases and V 8 bases, and 7 bases lay outside the gene matches. Germline CDR1 is SGHAT and CDR2 is FQNNGV. There are 14 residues in the CDR3. In DNA form, the CDR3 reads TGTGCCAGCTCGCGGGGGGGAGCTACCTACGAGCAGTACTTC. It yields the protein CASSRGGATYEQYF.

The chain recombines TRBV30 with TRBJ2-3; 9 bases align to TRBD2. Germline V gene sequence: CDR1 GTSNPN, CDR2 SVGIG (reference sequence). Trimming removed 2 bases from V and 4 bases from J; junction bases left unmatched: 4. This CDR3 contains 14 residues. CDR3 amino acids: CAWSRAGGADTQYF. The DNA for the CDR3 is TGTGCCTGGAGTCGGGCGGGGGGGGCAGATACGCAGTATTTT.

The chain couples TRBV7-2 to TRBJ2-5; D gene ambiguous. CDR1 and CDR2 (germline): SGHTA, FQGNSA. The CDR3 is 14 amino acids. The V and J ends lost 5 bases and 3 bases respectively, with 13 bases between them. The CDR3, as DNA: TGTGCCAGCAGCCCGAGGCCCCCAGAAGAGACCCAGTACTTC. Its protein product is CASSPRPPEETQYF.

The rearrangement joins TRBV30 to TRBJ1-3; D remains unclear. Germline V gene lookup returns CDR1 GTSNPN and CDR2 SVGIG (reference sequence). V lost 1 base and J 0 bases, leaving 10 bases between the germline ends. This CDR3 has 15 amino acids. CDR3 sequence (DNA): TGTGCCTGGAGTGACGGGTGGAGCTCTGGAAACACCATATATTTT. Encoded protein: CAWSDGWSSGNTIYF.

In this sample, this clone turned up a few times. Other DNA variants within this sample encode the same CDR3. This sequence joins TRBV12-3 or TRBV12-4 and TRBJ2-7; 7 bases are shared with TRBD2. The CDR3 contains 11 residues. Trimming took 7 bases from V and 7 from J; bases not matched to a gene: 4. In nucleotides, the CDR3 is TGTGCCAGCACCCTGGGGGGGGAGCAGTACTTC. Residues: CASTLGGEQYF.